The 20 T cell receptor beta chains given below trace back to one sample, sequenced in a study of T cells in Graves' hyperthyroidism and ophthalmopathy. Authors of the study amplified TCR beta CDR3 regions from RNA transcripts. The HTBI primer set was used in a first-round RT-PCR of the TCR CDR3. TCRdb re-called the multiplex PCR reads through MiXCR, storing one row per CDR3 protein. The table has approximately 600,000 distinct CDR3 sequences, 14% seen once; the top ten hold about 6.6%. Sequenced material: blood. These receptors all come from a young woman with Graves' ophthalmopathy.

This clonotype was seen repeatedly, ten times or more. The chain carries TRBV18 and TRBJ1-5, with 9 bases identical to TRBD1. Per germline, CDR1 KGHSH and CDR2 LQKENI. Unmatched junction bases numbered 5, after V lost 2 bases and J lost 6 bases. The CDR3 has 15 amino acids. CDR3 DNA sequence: TGTGCCAGCTCACCAGGACAGGGGAGCGGTCAGCCCCAGCATTTT. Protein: CASSPGQGSGQPQHF.

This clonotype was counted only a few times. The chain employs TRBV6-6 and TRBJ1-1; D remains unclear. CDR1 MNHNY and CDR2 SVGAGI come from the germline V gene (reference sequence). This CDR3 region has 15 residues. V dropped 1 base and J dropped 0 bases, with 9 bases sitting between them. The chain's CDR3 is CASSYWGNMNTEAFF. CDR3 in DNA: TGTGCCAGCAGTTACTGGGGAAACATGAACACTGAAGCTTTCTTT.

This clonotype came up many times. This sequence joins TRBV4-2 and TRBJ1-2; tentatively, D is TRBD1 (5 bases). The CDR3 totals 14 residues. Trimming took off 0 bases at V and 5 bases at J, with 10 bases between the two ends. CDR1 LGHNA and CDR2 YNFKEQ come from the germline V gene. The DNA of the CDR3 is TGTGCCAGCAGCCAAGATTCGGGACCGTATGGCTACACCTTC. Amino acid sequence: CASSQDSGPYGYTF.

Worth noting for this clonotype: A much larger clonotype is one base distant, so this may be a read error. This CDR3 is CAWSAQGWRYNEQFF. CDR3 DNA: TGTGCCTGGAGTGCACAAGGGTGGCGGTACAATGAGCAGTTCTTC. The V and J genes are TRBV30 and TRBJ2-1, with no clear D. Trimming removed 1 base from V and 4 bases from J, with 14 bases in between. From germline, CDR1 is GTSNPN and CDR2 SVGIG (reference sequence). The CDR3 runs 15 residues. Supplemented by reference TRBV30 and TRBJ2-1, the full variable domain reads SQTIHQWPATLVQPVGSPLSLECTVEGTSNPNLYWYRQAAGRGLQLLFYSVGIGQISSEVPQNLSASRPQDRQFILSSKKLLLSDSGFYLCAWSAQGWRYNEQFFGPGTRLTVL.

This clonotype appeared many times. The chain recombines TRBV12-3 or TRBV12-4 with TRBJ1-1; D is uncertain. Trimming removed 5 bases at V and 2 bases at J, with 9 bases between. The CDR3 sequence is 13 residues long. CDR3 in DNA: TGTGCCAGCAGTGCCGAGTCCAACACTGAAGCTTTCTTT. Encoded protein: CASSAESNTEAFF.

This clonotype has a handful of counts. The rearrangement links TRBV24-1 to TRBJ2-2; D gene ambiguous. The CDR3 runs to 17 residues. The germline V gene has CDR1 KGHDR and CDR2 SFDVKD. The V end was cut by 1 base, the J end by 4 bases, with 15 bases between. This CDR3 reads CATSDFFGFSGTGELFF. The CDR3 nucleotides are TGTGCCACCAGTGATTTTTTTGGTTTTTCGGGCACCGGGGAGCTGTTTTTT.

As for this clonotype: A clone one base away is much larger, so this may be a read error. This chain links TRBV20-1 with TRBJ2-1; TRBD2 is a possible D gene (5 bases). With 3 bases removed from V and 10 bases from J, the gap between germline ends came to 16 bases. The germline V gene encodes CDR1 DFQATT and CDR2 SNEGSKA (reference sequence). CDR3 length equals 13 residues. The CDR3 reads CSARGTSSGEQFF. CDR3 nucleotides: TGCAGTGCTAGGGGCACTAGTTCGGGCGAGCAGTTCTTC.

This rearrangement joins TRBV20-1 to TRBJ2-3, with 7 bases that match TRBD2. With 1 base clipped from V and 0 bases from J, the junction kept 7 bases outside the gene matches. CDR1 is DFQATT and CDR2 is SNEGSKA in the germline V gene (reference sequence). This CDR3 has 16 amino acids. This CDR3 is CSARGPGRGSTDTQYF. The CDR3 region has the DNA TGCAGTGCTAGAGGTCCAGGGAGGGGAAGCACAGATACGCAGTATTTT.

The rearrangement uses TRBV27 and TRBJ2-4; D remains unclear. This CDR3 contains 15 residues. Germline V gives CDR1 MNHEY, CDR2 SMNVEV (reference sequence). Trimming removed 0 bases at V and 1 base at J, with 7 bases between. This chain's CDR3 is CASSLSQGAKNIQYF. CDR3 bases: TGTGCCAGCAGTTTATCCCAAGGGGCCAAAAACATTCAGTACTTC.

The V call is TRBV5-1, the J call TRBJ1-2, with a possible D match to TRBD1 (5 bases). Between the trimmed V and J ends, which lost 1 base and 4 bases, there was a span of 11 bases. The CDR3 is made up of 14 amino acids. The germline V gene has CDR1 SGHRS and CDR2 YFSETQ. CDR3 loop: CASSLLDSVYGYTF. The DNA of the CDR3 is TGCGCCAGCAGCTTGTTAGACAGCGTCTATGGCTACACCTTC.

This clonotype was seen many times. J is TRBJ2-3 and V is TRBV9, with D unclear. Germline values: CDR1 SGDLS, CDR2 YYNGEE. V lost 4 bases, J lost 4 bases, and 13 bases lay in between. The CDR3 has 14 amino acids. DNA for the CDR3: TGTGCCAGCAGCCCCCGGACGAATCCAGATACGCAGTATTTT. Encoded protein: CASSPRTNPDTQYF. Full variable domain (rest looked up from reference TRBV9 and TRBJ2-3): DSGVTQTPKHLITATGQRVTLRCSPRSGDLSVYWYQQSLDQGLQFLIQYYNGEERAKGNILERFSAQQFPDLHSELNLSSLELGDSALYFCASSPRTNPDTQYFGPGTRLTVL.

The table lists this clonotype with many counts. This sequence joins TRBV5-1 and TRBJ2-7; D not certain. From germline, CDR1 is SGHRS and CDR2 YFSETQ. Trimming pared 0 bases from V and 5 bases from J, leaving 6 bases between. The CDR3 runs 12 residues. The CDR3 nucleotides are TGCGCCAGCAGCTTGGCTGAAAACGAGCAGTACTTC. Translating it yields CASSLAENEQYF.

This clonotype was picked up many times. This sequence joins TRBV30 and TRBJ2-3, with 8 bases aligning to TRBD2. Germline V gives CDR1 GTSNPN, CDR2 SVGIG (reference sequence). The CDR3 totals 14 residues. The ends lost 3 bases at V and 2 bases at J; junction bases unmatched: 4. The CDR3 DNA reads TGTGCCTGGAGCGCGGGAGGACACACAGATACGCAGTATTTT. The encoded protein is CAWSAGGHTDTQYF.

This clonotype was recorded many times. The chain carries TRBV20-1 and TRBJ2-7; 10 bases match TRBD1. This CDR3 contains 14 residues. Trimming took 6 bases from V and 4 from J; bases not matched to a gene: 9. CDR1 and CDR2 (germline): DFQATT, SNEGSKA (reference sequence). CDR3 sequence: CSAQTGTGVYEQYF. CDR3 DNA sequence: TGCAGTGCCCAGACCGGGACAGGGGTTTACGAGCAGTACTTC.

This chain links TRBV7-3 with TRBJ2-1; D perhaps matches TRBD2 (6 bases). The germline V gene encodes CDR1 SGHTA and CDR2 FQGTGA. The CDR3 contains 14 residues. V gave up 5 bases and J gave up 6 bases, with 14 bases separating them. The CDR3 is CASSLSTSLNEQFF. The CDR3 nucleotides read TGTGCCAGCAGCCTATCGACTAGTCTCAATGAGCAGTTCTTC.

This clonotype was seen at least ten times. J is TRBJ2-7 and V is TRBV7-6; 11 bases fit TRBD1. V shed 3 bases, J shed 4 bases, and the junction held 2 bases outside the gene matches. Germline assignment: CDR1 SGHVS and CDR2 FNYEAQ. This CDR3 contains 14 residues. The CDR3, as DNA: TGTGCCAGCAGCTTGGACAGGGGGCGGTACGAGCAGTACTTC. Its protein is CASSLDRGRYEQYF.

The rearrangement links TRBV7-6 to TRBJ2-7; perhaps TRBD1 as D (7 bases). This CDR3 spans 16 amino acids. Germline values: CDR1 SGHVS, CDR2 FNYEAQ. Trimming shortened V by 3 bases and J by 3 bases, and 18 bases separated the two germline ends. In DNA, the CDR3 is TGTGCCAGCAGCTTTCGGCGGGACAGAGCAGGCTACGAGCAGTACTTC. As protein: CASSFRRDRAGYEQYF.

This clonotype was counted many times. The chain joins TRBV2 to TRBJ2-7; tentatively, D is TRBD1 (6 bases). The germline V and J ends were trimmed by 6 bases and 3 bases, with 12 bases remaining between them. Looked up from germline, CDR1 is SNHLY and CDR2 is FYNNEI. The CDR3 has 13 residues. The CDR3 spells CASRAGQFYEQYF. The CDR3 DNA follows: TGTGCCAGCAGGGCCGGACAGTTCTACGAGCAGTACTTC.

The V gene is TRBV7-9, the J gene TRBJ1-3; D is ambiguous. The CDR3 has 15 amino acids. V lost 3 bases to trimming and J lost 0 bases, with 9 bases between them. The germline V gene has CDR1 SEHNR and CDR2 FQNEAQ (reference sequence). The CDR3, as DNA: TGTGCCAGCAGCTTGGTGGACGGCTCTGGAAACACCATATATTTT. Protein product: CASSLVDGSGNTIYF. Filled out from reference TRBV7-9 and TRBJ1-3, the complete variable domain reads DTGVSQNPRHKITKRGQNVTFRCDPISEHNRLYWYRQTLGQGPEFLTYFQNEAQLEKSRLLSDRFSAERPKGSFSTLEIQRTEQGDSAMYLCASSLVDGSGNTIYFGEGSWLTVV.

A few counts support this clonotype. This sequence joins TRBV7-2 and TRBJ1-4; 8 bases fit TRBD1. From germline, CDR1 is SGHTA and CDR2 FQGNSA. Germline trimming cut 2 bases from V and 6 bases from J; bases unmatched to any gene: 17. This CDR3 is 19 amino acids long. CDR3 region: CASSLKPGTGFSIYEKLFF. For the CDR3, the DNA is TGTGCCAGCAGCTTAAAGCCCGGGACAGGCTTTAGTATTTATGAAAAACTGTTTTTT.